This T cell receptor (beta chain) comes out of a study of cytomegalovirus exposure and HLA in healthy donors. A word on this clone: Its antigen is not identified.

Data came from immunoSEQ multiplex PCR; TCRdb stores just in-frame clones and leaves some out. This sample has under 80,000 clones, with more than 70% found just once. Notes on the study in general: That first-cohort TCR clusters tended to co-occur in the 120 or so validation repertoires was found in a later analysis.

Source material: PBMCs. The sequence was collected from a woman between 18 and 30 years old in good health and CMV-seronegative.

CDR3 bases: TGTGCCAGCAGACCCGCAAGCGGGAGGGATAGCACAGATACGCAGTATTTT. This codes for CASRPASGRDSTDTQYF. The chain links TRBV2 to TRBJ2-3, with TRBD2 identical over 10 bases. CDR3 length: 17 residues. CDR1 and CDR2 from the germline V gene are SNHLY and FYNNEI. With 6 bases clipped from V and 0 bases from J, the junction kept 9 bases outside the gene matches. The complete variable domain, with remaining parts taken from reference TRBV2 and TRBJ2-3, reads EPEVTQTPSHQVTQMGQEVILRCVPISNHLYFYWYRQILGQKVEFLVSFYNNEISEKSEIFDDQFSVERPDGSNFTLKIRSTKLEDSAMYFCASRPASGRDSTDTQYFGPGTRLTVL.